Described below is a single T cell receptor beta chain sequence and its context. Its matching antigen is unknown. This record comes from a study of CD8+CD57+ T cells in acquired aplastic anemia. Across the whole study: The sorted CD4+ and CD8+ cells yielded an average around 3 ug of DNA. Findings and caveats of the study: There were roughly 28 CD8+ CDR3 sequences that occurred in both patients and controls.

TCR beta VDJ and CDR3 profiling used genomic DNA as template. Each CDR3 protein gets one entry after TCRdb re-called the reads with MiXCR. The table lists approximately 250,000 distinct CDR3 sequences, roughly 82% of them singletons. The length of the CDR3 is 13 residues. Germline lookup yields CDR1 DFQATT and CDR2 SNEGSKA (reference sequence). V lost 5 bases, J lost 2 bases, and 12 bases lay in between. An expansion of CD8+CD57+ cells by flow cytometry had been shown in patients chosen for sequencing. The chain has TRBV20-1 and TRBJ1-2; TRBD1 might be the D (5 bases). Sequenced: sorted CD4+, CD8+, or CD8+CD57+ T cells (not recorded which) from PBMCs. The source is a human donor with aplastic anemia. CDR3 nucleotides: TGCAGTGCTGGGACGGGCGAGAACTATGGCTACACCTTC. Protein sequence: CSAGTGENYGYTF.